The clone carrying this TCR beta chain appeared a few times. Of the isolated RNA, all was reverse transcribed, and so the sequenced material was expressed TCRB transcripts. Libraries were prepared by immunoSEQ multiplex PCR; TCRdb keeps only in-frame clonotypes and omits some of them. This sample has fewer than 200,000 clones, with less than 15% found just once. The record originates from a study of beta chain features in type 1 diabetes. The CDR3 runs to 12 residues. The V gene end was trimmed by 7 bases and the J gene end by 6 bases; junction bases not matched to a gene: 6. CDR1 is SNHLY, CDR2 FYNNEI, per germline.

The genes are TRBV2 and TRBJ2-7; 7 nucleotides line up with TRBD2. This receptor was identified in a woman younger than 35 in good health. Sequencing input: central memory CD4+ T cells from blood. The CDR3 region is CASTPAGREQYF. The CDR3 DNA reads TGTGCCAGCACACCAGCGGGACGCGAGCAGTACTTC.